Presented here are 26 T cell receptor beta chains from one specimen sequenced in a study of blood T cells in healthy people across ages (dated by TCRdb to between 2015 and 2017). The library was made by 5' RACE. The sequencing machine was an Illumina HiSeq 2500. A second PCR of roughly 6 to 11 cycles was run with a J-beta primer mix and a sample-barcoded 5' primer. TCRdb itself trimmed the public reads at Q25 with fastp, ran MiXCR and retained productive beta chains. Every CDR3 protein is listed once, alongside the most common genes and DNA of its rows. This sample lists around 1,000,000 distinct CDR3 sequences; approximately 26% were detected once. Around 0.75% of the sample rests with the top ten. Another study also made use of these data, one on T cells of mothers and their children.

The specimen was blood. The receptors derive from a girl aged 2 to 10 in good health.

The CDR3 region has the DNA TGTGCCAGCAGCCAAGGTTGGGGGACAGATACGCAGTATTTT. It encodes CASSQGWGTDTQYF. This rearrangement joins TRBV3-1 to TRBJ2-3, with D perhaps matching TRBD1 or TRBD2 (5 bases each). The CDR3 contains 14 residues. V was shortened by 1 base and J by 3 bases, with 8 bases between the two germline ends. Germline loops: CDR1 LGHDT, CDR2 YNNKEL (reference sequence).

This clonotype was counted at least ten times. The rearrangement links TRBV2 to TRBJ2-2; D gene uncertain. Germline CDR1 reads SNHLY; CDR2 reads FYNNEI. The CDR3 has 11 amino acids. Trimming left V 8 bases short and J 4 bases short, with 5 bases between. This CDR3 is CASSTTGELFF. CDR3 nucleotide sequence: TGTGCCAGCTCCACCACCGGGGAGCTGTTTTTT.

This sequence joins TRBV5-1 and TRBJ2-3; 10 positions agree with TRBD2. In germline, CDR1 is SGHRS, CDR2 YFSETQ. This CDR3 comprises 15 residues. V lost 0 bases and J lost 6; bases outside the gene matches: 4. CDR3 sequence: CASSLGRTSGDTQYF. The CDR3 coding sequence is TGCGCCAGCAGCTTGGGACGGACTAGCGGTGATACGCAGTATTTT.

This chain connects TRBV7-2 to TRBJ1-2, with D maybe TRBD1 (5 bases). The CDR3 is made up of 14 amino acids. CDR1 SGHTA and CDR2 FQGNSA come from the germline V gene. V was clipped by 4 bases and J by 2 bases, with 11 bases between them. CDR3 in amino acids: CASSSGGYNYGYTF. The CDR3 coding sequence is TGTGCCAGCAGCTCGGGGGGGTACAACTATGGCTACACCTTC.

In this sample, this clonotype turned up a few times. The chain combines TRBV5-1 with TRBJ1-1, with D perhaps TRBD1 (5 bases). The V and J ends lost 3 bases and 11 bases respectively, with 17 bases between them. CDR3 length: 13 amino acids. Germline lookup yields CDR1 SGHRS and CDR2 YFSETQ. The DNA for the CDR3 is TGCGCCAGCAGCTCCTACGCAGTGAGGGACGCTTTCTTT. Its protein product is CASSSYAVRDAFF.

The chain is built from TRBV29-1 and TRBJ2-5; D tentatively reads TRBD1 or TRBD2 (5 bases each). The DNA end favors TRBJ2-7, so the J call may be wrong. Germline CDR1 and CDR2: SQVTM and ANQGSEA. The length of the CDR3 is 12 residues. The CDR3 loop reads CSVWDLTNEQYF. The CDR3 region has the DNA TGCAGCGTATGGGACCTAACAAACGAGCAGTACTTC.

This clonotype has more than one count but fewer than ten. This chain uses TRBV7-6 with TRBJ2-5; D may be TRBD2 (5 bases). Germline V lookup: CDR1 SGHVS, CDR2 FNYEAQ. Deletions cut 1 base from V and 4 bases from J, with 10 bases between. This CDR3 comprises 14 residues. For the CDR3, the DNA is TGTGCCAGCAGCTTAGTAGCTAGCCCAGAGACCCAGTACTTC. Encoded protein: CASSLVASPETQYF.

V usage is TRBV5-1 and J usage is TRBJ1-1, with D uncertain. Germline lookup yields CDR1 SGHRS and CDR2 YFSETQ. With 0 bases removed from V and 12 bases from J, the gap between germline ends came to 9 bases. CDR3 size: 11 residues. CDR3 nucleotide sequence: TGCGCCAGCAGCTTGGAGGGTGGAACTTTCTTT. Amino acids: CASSLEGGTFF.

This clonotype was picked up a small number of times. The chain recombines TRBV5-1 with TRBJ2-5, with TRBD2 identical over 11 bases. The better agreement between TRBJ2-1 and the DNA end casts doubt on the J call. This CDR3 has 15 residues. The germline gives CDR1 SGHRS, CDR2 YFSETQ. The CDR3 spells CASSRTSGRVHEQFF. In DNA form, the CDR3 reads TGCGCCAGCAGCCGGACTAGCGGGCGCGTCCATGAGCAGTTCTTC.

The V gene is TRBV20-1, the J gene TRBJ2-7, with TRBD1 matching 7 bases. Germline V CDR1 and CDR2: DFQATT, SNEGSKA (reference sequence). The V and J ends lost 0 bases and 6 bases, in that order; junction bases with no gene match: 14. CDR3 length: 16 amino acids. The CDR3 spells CSARESGQRGLGEQYF. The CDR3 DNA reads TGCAGTGCTAGAGAGTCGGGACAGCGCGGTTTGGGCGAGCAGTACTTC.

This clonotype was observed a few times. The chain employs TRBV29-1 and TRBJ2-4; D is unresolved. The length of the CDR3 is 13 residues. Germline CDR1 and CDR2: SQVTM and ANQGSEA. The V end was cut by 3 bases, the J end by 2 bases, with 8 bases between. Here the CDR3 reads CSVDRDPKNIQYF. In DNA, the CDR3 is TGCAGCGTTGACCGAGACCCCAAAAACATTCAGTACTTC.

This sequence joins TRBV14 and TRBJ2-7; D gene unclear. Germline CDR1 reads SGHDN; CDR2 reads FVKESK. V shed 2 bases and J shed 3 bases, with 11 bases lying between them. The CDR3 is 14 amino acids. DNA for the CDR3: TGTGCCAGCAGCCAATCGGCCCTGGACTACGAGCAGTACTTC. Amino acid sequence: CASSQSALDYEQYF.

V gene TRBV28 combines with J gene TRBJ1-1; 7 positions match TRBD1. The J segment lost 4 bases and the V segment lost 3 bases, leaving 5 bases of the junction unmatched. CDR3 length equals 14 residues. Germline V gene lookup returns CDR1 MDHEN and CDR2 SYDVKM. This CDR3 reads CASSLHRGGTEAFF. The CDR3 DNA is TGTGCCAGCAGTTTGCACAGGGGAGGCACTGAAGCTTTCTTT.

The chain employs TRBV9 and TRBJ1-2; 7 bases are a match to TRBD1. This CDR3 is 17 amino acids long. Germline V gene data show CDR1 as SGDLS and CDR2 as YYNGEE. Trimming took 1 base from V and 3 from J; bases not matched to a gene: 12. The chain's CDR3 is CASSVNPTFGTDYGYTF. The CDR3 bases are TGTGCCAGCAGCGTAAACCCCACCTTCGGGACAGACTATGGCTACACCTTC.

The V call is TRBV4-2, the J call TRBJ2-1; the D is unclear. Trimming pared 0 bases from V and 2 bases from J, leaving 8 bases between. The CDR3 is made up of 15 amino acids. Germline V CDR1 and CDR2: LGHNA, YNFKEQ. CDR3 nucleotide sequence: TGTGCCAGCAGCCAAGAAGTAAGCCCCTACAATGAGCAGTTCTTC. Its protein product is CASSQEVSPYNEQFF.

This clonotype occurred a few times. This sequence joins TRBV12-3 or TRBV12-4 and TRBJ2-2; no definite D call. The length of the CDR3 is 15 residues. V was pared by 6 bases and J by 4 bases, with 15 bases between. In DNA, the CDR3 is TGTGCCAGCAGCCCAGCTCAGTACCTCACCGGGGAGCTGTTTTTT. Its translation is CASSPAQYLTGELFF.

The CDR3 coding sequence is TGTGCCAGCAGCCCCCAGCGGGTCGGGGGGGATACGCAGTATTTT. It is translated as CASSPQRVGGDTQYF. V is TRBV7-2 and J is TRBJ2-3; 7 bases line up with TRBD2. Germline values: CDR1 SGHTA, CDR2 FQGNSA. J lost 6 bases, V lost 5 bases, and 11 bases had no gene match. This CDR3 has 15 residues.

Here the CDR3 DNA reads TGTGCCAGCAGCCGGGGGGGACTAGCGGTTTACAATGAGCAGTTCTTC. Amino acid sequence: CASSRGGLAVYNEQFF. J is TRBJ2-1 and V is TRBV14; 11 positions agree with TRBD2. Germline CDR1 reads SGHDN; CDR2 reads FVKESK. V shed 4 bases, J shed 4 bases, and the junction held 6 bases outside the gene matches. The length of the CDR3 is 16 residues.

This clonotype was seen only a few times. Here the CDR3 DNA reads TGTGCCAGCAGCTCCCCGGGACCGATCTACGAGCAGTACTTC. Its translation is CASSSPGPIYEQYF. This sequence joins TRBV7-2 and TRBJ2-1; either TRBD1 or TRBD2 may supply D (5 bases each). The J call may be incorrect, as the DNA end agrees better with TRBJ2-7. Germline assignment: CDR1 SGHTA and CDR2 FQGNSA. There are 14 residues in the CDR3.

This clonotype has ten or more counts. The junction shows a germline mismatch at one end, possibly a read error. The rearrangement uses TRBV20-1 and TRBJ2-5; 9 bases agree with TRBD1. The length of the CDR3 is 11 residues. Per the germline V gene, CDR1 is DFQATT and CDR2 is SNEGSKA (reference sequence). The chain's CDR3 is CSATGGETQYF. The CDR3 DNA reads TGTAGTGCTACAGGGGGCGAGACCCAGTACTTC.

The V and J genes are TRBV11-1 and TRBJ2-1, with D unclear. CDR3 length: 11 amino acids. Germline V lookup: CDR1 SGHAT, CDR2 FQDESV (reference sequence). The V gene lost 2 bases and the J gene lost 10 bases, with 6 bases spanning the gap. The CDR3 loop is CASSLNLEQFF. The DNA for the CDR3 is TGTGCCAGCAGCTTAAATCTGGAGCAGTTCTTC.

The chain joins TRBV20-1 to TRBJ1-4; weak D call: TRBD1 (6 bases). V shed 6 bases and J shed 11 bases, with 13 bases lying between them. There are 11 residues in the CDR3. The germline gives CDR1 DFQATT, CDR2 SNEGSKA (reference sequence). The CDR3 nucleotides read TGCAGTGCGATACTCCAGGGGAAACTGTTTTTT. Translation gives CSAILQGKLFF.

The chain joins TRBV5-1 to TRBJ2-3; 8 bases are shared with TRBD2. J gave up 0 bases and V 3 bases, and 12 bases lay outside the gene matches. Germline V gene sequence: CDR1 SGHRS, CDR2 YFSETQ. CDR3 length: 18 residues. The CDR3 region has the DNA TGCGCCAGCAGCTGGGGGAGCGGGGGAAGAACTAGCACAGATACGCAGTATTTT. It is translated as CASSWGSGGRTSTDTQYF.

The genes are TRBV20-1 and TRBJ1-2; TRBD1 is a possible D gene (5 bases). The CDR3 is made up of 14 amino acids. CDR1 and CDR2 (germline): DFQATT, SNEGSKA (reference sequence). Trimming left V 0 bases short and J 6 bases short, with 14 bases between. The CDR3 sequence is CSARDSAGSHGYTF. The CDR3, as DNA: TGCAGTGCTAGAGATAGTGCAGGGTCCCATGGCTACACCTTC.

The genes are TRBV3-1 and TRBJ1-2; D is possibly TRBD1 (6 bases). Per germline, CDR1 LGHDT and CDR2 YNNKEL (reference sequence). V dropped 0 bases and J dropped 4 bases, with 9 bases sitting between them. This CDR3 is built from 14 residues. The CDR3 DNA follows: TGTGCCAGCAGCCAAGAGGACAGCCTCTATGGCTACACCTTC. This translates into CASSQEDSLYGYTF. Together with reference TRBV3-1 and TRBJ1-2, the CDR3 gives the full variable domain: DTAVSQTPKYLVTQMGNDKSIKCEQNLGHDTMYWYKQDSKKFLKIMFSYNNKELIINETVPNRFSPKSPDKAHLNLHINSLELGDSAVYFCASSQEDSLYGYTFGSGTRLTVV.

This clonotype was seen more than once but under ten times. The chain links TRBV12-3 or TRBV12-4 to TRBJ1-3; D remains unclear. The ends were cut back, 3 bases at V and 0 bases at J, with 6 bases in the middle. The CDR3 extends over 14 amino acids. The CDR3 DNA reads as TGTGCCAGCAGTTTTGTGGCCTCTGGAAACACCATATATTTT. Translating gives CASSFVASGNTIYF.